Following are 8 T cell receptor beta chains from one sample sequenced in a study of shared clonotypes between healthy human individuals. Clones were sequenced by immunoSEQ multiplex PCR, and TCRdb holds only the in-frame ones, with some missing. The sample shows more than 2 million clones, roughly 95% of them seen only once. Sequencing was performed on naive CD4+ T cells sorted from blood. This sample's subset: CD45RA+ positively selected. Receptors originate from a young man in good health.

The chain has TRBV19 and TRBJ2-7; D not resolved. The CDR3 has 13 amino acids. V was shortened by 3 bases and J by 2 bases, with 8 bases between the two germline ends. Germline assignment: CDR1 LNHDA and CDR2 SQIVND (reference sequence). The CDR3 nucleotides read TGTGCCAGTAGTATGACTGGAACCTACGAGCAGTACTTC. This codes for CASSMTGTYEQYF.

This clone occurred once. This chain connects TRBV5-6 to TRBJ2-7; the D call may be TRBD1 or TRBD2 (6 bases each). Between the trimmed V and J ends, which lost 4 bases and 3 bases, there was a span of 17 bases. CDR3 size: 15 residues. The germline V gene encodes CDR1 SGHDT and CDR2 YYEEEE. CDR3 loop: CASSDLSGGGYEQYF. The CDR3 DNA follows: TGTGCCAGCAGCGATCTCTCTGGAGGGGGCTACGAGCAGTACTTC.

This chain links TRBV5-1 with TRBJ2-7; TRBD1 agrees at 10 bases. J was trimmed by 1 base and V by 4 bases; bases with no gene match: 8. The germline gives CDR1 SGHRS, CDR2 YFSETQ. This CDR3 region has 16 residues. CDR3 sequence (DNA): TGCGCCAGCAGCCCCAAAGGACAGGGGGGGTCCTACGAGCAGTACTTC. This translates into CASSPKGQGGSYEQYF.

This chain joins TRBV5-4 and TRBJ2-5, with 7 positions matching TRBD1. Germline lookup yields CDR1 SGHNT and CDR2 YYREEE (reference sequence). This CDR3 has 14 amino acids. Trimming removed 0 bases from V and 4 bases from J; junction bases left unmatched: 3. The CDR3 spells CASSLDRGGETQYF. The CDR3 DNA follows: TGTGCCAGCAGCTTGGACAGGGGTGGAGAGACCCAGTACTTC.

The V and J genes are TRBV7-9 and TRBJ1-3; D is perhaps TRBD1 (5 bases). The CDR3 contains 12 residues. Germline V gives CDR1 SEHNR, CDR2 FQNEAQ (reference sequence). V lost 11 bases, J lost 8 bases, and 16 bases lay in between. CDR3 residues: CAFRQLGDTIYF. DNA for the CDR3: TGTGCCTTTAGACAGCTCGGGGACACCATATATTTT.

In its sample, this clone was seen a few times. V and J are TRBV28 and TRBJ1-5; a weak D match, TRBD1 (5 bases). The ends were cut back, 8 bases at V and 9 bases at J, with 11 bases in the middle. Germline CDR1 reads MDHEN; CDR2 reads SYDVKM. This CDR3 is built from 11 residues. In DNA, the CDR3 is TGTGCCAGCGGACCGAGGGGGCCCCAGCATTTT. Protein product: CASGPRGPQHF.

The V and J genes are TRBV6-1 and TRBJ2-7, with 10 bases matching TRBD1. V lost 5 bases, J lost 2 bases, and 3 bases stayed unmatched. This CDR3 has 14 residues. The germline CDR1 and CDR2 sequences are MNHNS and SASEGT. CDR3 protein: CASSWDRGPYEQYF. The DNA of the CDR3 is TGTGCCAGCAGTTGGGACAGGGGACCCTACGAGCAGTACTTC.

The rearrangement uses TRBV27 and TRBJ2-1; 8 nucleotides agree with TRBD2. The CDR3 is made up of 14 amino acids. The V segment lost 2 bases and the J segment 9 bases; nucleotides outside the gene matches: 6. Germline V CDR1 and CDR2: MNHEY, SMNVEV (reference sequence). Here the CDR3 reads CASSLSRLAFEQFF. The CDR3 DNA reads TGTGCCAGCAGTTTAAGCCGACTAGCGTTTGAGCAGTTCTTC.